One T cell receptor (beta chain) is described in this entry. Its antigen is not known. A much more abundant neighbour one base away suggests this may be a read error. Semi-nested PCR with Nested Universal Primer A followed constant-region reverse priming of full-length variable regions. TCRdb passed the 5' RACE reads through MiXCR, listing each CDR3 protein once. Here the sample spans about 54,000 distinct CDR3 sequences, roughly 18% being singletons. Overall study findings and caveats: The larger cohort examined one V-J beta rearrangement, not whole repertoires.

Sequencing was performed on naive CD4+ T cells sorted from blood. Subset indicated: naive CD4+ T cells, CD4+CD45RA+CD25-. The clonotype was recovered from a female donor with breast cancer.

This chain's CDR3 is CACSLGQGLHNEQFF. DNA for the CDR3: TGCGCCTGCAGCTTGGGACAGGGTCTTCACAATGAGCAGTTCTTC. The chain combines TRBV5-1 with TRBJ2-1; 9 bases map to TRBD1. Germline V gene lookup returns CDR1 SGHRS and CDR2 YFSETQ. CDR3 length: 15 amino acids.